The 27 T cell receptor beta chains listed next were all sequenced from one sample in a study of T cell repertoires in cytomegalovirus infection. TCRdb processed the reads anew with MiXCR; each CDR3 protein has one entry. The repertoire holds some 680,000 distinct CDR3 sequences, with 35% as singletons. Specimen: PBMCs. The source is a human donor in good health (CMV status not recorded). Some clones in this sample may be carry-over from other donors' samples.

The sample holds a few counts of this clonotype. The J gene is TRBJ2-3, the V gene TRBV28, with D possibly matching TRBD1 (6 bases). Per the germline V gene, CDR1 is MDHEN and CDR2 is SYDVKM. V lost 1 base, J lost 1 base, and 9 bases lay in between. The CDR3 is 15 residues long. The CDR3 reads CASSLSAGGTDTQYF. The CDR3 DNA follows: TGTGCCAGCAGTTTATCGGCAGGGGGCACAGATACGCAGTATTTT.

This chain connects TRBV5-1 to TRBJ2-5; 7 nucleotides match TRBD2. The CDR3 extends over 16 amino acids. The junction had 11 bases not matched to a gene; V was cut back by 4 bases and J by 2 bases. The germline gives CDR1 SGHRS, CDR2 YFSETQ. The CDR3 DNA is TGCGCCAGCAGCACTACGACTAGCAGCCATCAAGAGACCCAGTACTTC. It codes for CASSTTTSSHQETQYF.

This clonotype showed up many times. This chain uses TRBV28 with TRBJ1-2; D remains ambiguous. Germline assignment: CDR1 MDHEN and CDR2 SYDVKM. Trimming shortened V by 6 bases and J by 4 bases, and 9 bases separated the two germline ends. The CDR3 sequence is 12 residues long. In DNA form, the CDR3 reads TGTGCCAGCAGGGGCAAGACCTATGGCTACACCTTC. This sequence encodes CASRGKTYGYTF.

In this sample, this clonotype turned up a few times. This chain uses TRBV6-1 with TRBJ1-3; D is unresolved. The CDR3 loop spans 13 amino acids. Trimming took 6 bases from V and 2 from J, leaving 8 bases between them. The germline V gene encodes CDR1 MNHNS and CDR2 SASEGT. This chain's CDR3 is CASRGGTGNTIYF. The CDR3 DNA is TGTGCCAGCAGGGGAGGGACTGGAAACACCATATATTTT.

This clonotype was recorded a few times. The rearrangement uses TRBV14 and TRBJ2-3; D uncertain. Trimming cost V 1 base and J 4 bases, with 6 bases left between them. This CDR3 contains 13 residues. Germline values: CDR1 SGHDN, CDR2 FVKESK. The CDR3 nucleotides are TGTGCCAGCAGCCAAGCAACTGCAGATACGCAGTATTTT. This translates into CASSQATADTQYF.

This chain uses TRBV28 with TRBJ1-3; D is possibly TRBD1 (5 bases). Trimming stripped 4 bases from V and 4 bases from J, with 11 bases between. CDR3 length: 14 amino acids. Per germline, CDR1 MDHEN and CDR2 SYDVKM. DNA of the CDR3: TGTGCCAGCAGTTCCCTGGGACGAGGAAACACCATATATTTT. Its translation: CASSSLGRGNTIYF.

V is TRBV6-6 and J is TRBJ2-2; D possibly uses TRBD1 or TRBD2 (5 bases each). Trimming left V 5 bases short and J 4 bases short, with 14 bases between. This CDR3 region has 15 residues. Germline CDR1 is MNHNY and CDR2 is SVGAGI (reference sequence). The DNA of the CDR3 is TGTGCCAGCAGTGATCAGGGTGGGGGCACCGGGGAGCTGTTTTTT. Residues: CASSDQGGGTGELFF.

V is TRBV29-1 and J is TRBJ1-5; tentatively, D is TRBD1 (5 bases). Trimming left V 6 bases short and J 0 bases short, with 9 bases between. CDR3 length: 13 residues. Germline V gene data show CDR1 as SQVTM and CDR2 as ANQGSEA. The CDR3 is CSVTVNSNQPQHF. Here the CDR3 DNA reads TGCAGCGTGACAGTAAATAGCAATCAGCCCCAGCATTTT.

With regard to this clonotype: The CDR3 does not end in the conserved phenylalanine or tryptophan, so this is likely a read error. As DNA, the CDR3 is TGTGCCAGCAGCTTAGAAAGGGGGACTAGCGGCAGCTCGTACGAGCAGTACTTA. Protein sequence: CASSLERGTSGSSYEQYL. The chain carries TRBV11-2 and TRBJ2-7; 11 nucleotides line up with TRBD2. Looked up from germline, CDR1 is SGHAT and CDR2 is FQNNGV. This CDR3 spans 18 amino acids. The junction had 11 bases not matched to a gene; V was cut back by 0 bases and J by 4 bases.

This sequence joins TRBV6-2 or TRBV6-3 and TRBJ2-7, with TRBD1 as a possible D gene (7 bases). This CDR3 region has 15 residues. V was shortened by 2 bases and J by 5 bases, with 16 bases between the two germline ends. Germline V gene data show CDR1 as MNHEY and CDR2 as SVGEGT. The CDR3 bases are TGTGCCAGCAGTTACGGGGCGGCAGGGGGGAACGAGCAGTACTTC. Translation gives CASSYGAAGGNEQYF.

This chain connects TRBV28 to TRBJ2-7; D is uncertain. V gave up 10 bases and J gave up 2 bases, with 15 bases separating them. This CDR3 contains 13 residues. Per germline, CDR1 MDHEN and CDR2 SYDVKM. CDR3 protein: CAIRTDGAYEQYF. CDR3 sequence (DNA): TGTGCCATCCGCACGGACGGAGCCTACGAGCAGTACTTC.

Ten or more counts support this clonotype. The chain uses TRBV28 and TRBJ2-6; perhaps TRBD2 as D (5 bases). Looked up from germline, CDR1 is MDHEN and CDR2 is SYDVKM. The V end was cut by 3 bases, the J end by 0 bases, with 9 bases between. The CDR3 contains 16 residues. The CDR3 sequence: CASSFGGFSGANVLTF. The CDR3 DNA reads TGTGCCAGCAGTTTTGGCGGGTTCTCTGGGGCCAACGTCCTGACTTTC. Drawing the rest from reference TRBV28 and TRBJ2-6, the complete variable domain is DVKVTQSSRYLVKRTGEKVFLECVQDMDHENMFWYRQDPGLGLRLIYFSYDVKMKEKGDIPEGYSVSREKKERFSLILESASTNQTSMYLCASSFGGFSGANVLTFGAGSRLTVL.

This clonotype has a count of ten or more. The V and J genes are TRBV28 and TRBJ1-3; D is ambiguous. Trimming pared 3 bases from V and 2 bases from J, leaving 2 bases between. This CDR3 has 12 amino acids. Germline loops: CDR1 MDHEN, CDR2 SYDVKM. CDR3 sequence (DNA): TGTGCCAGCAGTTTTACTGGAAACACCATATATTTT. Translation: CASSFTGNTIYF.

The chain is built from TRBV10-3 and TRBJ2-1; perhaps TRBD1 as D (5 bases). CDR1 and CDR2 (germline): ENHRY, SYGVKD. CDR3 length: 14 residues. V lost 6 bases and J lost 7, with 16 bases in between. The CDR3 DNA is TGTGCCATCAGGACTCAACTGAAGGGGAATGAGCAGTTCTTC. Translated, it gives CAIRTQLKGNEQFF.

The V and J genes are TRBV5-1 and TRBJ2-3; perhaps D is TRBD1 or TRBD2 (6 bases each). V was cut by 2 bases and J by 0 bases, with 13 bases left in between. Germline loops: CDR1 SGHRS, CDR2 YFSETQ. The length of the CDR3 is 16 residues. The CDR3 nucleotides read TGCGCCAGCAGCTTTATCGGGGGCTCTAGCACAGATACGCAGTATTTT. This encodes CASSFIGGSSTDTQYF.

The chain joins TRBV7-4 to TRBJ1-2; 9 bases fit TRBD1. The CDR3 contains 15 residues. Germline lookup yields CDR1 SGHVT and CDR2 SQSDAQ. The junction had 11 bases not matched to a gene; V was cut back by 5 bases and J by 7 bases. The CDR3 here is CASSPGTGSLFGYTF. The CDR3 coding sequence is TGTGCCAGCAGCCCCGGGACAGGGTCTCTCTTTGGCTACACCTTC.

The chain joins TRBV15 to TRBJ1-1, with 9 nucleotides matching TRBD1. The V gene's germline CDR1 is LNHNV and CDR2 YYDKDF (reference sequence). There are 16 residues in the CDR3. V lost 5 bases, J lost 4 bases, and 11 bases stayed unmatched. DNA of the CDR3: TGTGCCACCAGCCCCCGGGACAGGGTCGAGAGCACTGAAGCTTTCTTT. The encoded protein is CATSPRDRVESTEAFF.

The chain has TRBV6-2 or TRBV6-3 and TRBJ1-2, with D hard to call. The ends were cut back, 8 bases at V and 7 bases at J, with 14 bases in the middle. This CDR3 has 12 residues. The germline gives CDR1 MNHEY, CDR2 SVGEGT. The CDR3 nucleotides are TGTGCCAGCCACTACCTCCTCACTGGCTACACCTTC. Encoded protein: CASHYLLTGYTF.

A remark on this clonotype: Given a much more abundant clone one base away, this may be a read error. As the CDR3 is not closed by the conserved phenylalanine or tryptophan, this likely results from a read error. The V call is TRBV7-2, the J call TRBJ2-7; no clear D. The CDR3 contains 12 residues. The germline V and J ends were trimmed by 5 bases and 0 bases, with 5 bases remaining between them. Germline CDR1 SGHTA, CDR2 FQGNSA. The CDR3 sequence: CASSGFSYEQYL. In DNA, the CDR3 is TGTGCCAGCAGCGGGTTCTCCTACGAGCAGTACTTA.

This chain links TRBV2 with TRBJ2-1; D unclear. V shed 7 bases and J shed 2 bases, with 18 bases lying between them. Per germline, CDR1 SNHLY and CDR2 FYNNEI. The CDR3 covers 16 residues. Here the CDR3 reads CASKPSGPNTYNEQFF. The CDR3 region has the DNA TGTGCCAGCAAACCGTCGGGCCCTAATACCTACAATGAGCAGTTCTTC.

This clonotype was seen more than once but under ten times. This chain uses TRBV5-5 with TRBJ2-7, with TRBD2 identical over 9 bases. Germline V CDR1 and CDR2: SGHKS, YYEKEE (reference sequence). The CDR3 runs to 16 residues. V trimming: 0 bases; J trimming: 6 bases; junction bases outside the gene matches: 10. This chain's CDR3 is CASSLAVVAGDREQYF. CDR3 sequence (DNA): TGTGCCAGCAGCTTGGCCGTGGTAGCGGGAGATCGCGAGCAGTACTTC.

The chain is built from TRBV6-1 and TRBJ2-7, with D perhaps assigned TRBD1 or TRBD2 (5 bases each). Germline CDR1 is MNHNS and CDR2 is SASEGT. The germline V and J ends were trimmed by 4 bases and 1 base, with 11 bases remaining between them. CDR3 length equals 14 residues. CDR3 bases: TGTGCCAGCAGTGTCACCGGGGCATCCTACGAGCAGTACTTC. Its translation: CASSVTGASYEQYF.

At least ten counts were recorded for this clonotype. The chain is built from TRBV19 and TRBJ1-1, with a possible D match to TRBD1 (6 bases). This CDR3 spans 14 amino acids. The ends were cut back, 7 bases at V and 1 base at J, with 13 bases in the middle. Germline CDR1 and CDR2: LNHDA and SQIVND (reference sequence). The DNA for the CDR3 is TGTGCCAGTAATAGAGACAGGTCGAACACTGAAGCTTTCTTT. Translated: CASNRDRSNTEAFF.

This rearrangement joins TRBV7-9 to TRBJ1-1, with D unresolved. Trimming removed 3 bases at V and 0 bases at J, with 8 bases between. From germline, CDR1 is SEHNR and CDR2 FQNEAQ (reference sequence). The CDR3 loop spans 14 amino acids. The DNA for the CDR3 is TGTGCCAGCAGCTTCAGGACTATGAACACTGAAGCTTTCTTT. Its protein is CASSFRTMNTEAFF.

V and J are TRBV20-1 and TRBJ2-7; no reliable D call. V lost 3 bases and J lost 3, with 21 bases in between. Germline CDR1 DFQATT, CDR2 SNEGSKA (reference sequence). This CDR3 has 16 amino acids. In DNA form, the CDR3 reads TGCAGTGCTAGTCACTGGCTGGGTTGGTTCGTCTACGAGCAGTACTTC. Translated: CSASHWLGWFVYEQYF.

This clonotype turned up a few times. The chain combines TRBV28 with TRBJ2-7, with D hard to call. The germline gives CDR1 MDHEN, CDR2 SYDVKM. CDR3 length: 14 amino acids. V shed 3 bases and J shed 0 bases, with 9 bases lying between them. This CDR3 reads CASSFPPVSYEQYF. CDR3 DNA: TGTGCCAGCAGTTTCCCCCCTGTCTCCTACGAGCAGTACTTC.

The chain has TRBV6-5 and TRBJ2-3; D remains unclear. CDR3 length: 14 residues. V was cut by 1 base and J by 8 bases, with 13 bases left in between. Germline assignment: CDR1 MNHEY and CDR2 SVGAGI. CDR3 loop: CASSYYGSPTTQYF. DNA of the CDR3: TGTGCCAGCAGTTACTACGGGTCCCCTACTACGCAGTATTTT.